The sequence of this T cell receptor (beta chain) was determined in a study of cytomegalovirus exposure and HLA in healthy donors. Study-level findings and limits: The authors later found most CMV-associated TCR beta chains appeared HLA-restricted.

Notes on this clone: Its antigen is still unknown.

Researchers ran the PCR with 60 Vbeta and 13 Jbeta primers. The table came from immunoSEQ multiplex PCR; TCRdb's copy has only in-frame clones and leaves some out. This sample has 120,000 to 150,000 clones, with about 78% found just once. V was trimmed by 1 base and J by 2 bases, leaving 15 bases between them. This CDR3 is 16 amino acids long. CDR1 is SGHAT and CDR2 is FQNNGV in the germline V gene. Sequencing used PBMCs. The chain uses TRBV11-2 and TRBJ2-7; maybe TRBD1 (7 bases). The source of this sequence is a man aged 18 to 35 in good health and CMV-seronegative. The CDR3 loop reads CASSLVRQGGTYEQYF. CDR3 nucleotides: TGTGCCAGCAGCTTAGTTAGGCAGGGGGGAACCTACGAGCAGTACTTC.